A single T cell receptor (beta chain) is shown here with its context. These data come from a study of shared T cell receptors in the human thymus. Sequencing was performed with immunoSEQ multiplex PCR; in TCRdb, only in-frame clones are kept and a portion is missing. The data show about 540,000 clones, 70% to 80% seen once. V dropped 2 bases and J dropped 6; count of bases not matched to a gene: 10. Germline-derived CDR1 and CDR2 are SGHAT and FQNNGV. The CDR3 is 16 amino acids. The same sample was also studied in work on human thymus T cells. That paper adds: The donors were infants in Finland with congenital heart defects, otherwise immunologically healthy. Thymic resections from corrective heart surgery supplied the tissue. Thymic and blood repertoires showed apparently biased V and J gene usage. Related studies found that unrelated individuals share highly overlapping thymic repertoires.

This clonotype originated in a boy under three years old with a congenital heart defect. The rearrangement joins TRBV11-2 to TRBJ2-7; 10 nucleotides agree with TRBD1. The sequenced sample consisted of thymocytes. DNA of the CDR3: TGTGCCAGCAGCTTAATTCGACAGGGGGCTGAGGTCGAGCAGTACTTC. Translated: CASSLIRQGAEVEQYF.